This T cell receptor beta chain was sequenced for a study of cytomegalovirus exposure and HLA in healthy donors. Worth noting for this clone: Its matching antigen is unknown.

Study results and caveats: In all likelihood, a cluster of highly shared sequence variants was a sequencing artifact. Indistinguishable V segments, including TRBV6-2 and TRBV6-3, were excluded. The authors later found HLA-associated TCR beta chains more clonally expanded than equally common others. Some public TCRs appeared in many individuals, while most sequences were rare.

The CDR3 has 15 residues. Trimming cost V 1 base and J 8 bases, with 14 bases left between them. Germline CDR1 SGHTA, CDR2 FQGNSA. 13 Jbeta primers and 60 Vbeta primers were used for the PCR. Using immunoSEQ multiplex PCR, the repertoire was profiled, and TCRdb retains in-frame clones only, with some absent. Among 120,000 or so clones listed, about 80% were seen once. V usage is TRBV7-2 and J usage is TRBJ1-4, with D perhaps matching TRBD1 (6 bases). The receptor was derived from a woman aged 40 to 50 in good health and CMV-seropositive. Specimen: PBMCs. CDR3 sequence reads: CASSLGRGAGEKLFF. The DNA of the CDR3 is TGTGCCAGCAGCTTAGGGCGGGGGGCAGGAGAAAAACTGTTTTTT.